These 27 T cell receptor beta chains came from one sample sequenced in a study of cytomegalovirus exposure and HLA in healthy donors. The PCR contained 60 Vbeta and 13 Jbeta primers. The protocol was immunoSEQ multiplex PCR, while the TCRdb copy is restricted to in-frame clones and leaves out a portion. The sample lists some 150,000 clones; 79% were seen once. What was sequenced was PBMCs. These receptors came from a man in his fifties in good health and CMV-seropositive.

The J gene is TRBJ2-7, the V gene TRBV28; D possibly corresponds to TRBD2 (5 bases). From germline, CDR1 is MDHEN and CDR2 SYDVKM. The CDR3 loop spans 14 amino acids. Trimming pared 7 bases from V and 6 bases from J, leaving 19 bases between. Here the CDR3 reads CASNPPGLASEQYF. The CDR3 region has the DNA TGTGCCAGCAACCCGCCCGGACTCGCTTCCGAGCAGTACTTC.

This clone turned up a few times. This chain links TRBV5-1 with TRBJ2-7; 11 nucleotides match TRBD2. The CDR3 consists of 15 residues. The J segment lost 2 bases and the V segment lost 4 bases, leaving 5 bases of the junction unmatched. Per germline, CDR1 SGHRS and CDR2 YFSETQ. The CDR3 DNA sequence: TGCGCCAGCAGCCAGGGACTAGCGGAAACCTACGAGCAGTACTTC. Translation gives CASSQGLAETYEQYF.

This chain links TRBV4-1 with TRBJ1-6; unclear D gene. The V end was cut by 1 base, the J end by 13 bases, with 23 bases between. This CDR3 contains 17 residues. Germline V gives CDR1 MGHRA, CDR2 YSYEKL. In nucleotides, the CDR3 is TGCGCCAGCAGCCAAGTCCTAGTCCGGGATTCCGGGCGCCCCCTCCACTTT. This encodes CASSQVLVRDSGRPLHF.

The chain recombines TRBV6-4 with TRBJ2-5; TRBD1 matches at 7 bases. With 6 bases clipped from V and 4 bases from J, the junction kept 11 bases outside the gene matches. CDR3 size: 15 residues. Germline V gene sequence: CDR1 MRHNA, CDR2 SNTAGT. The CDR3 here is CASSLIRGRRETQYF. The CDR3 region has the DNA TGTGCCAGCAGCCTAATTAGGGGGCGCCGAGAGACCCAGTACTTC.

This clone was counted between two and nine times. The CDR3 spells CASSLYSSSYNSPLHF. Here the CDR3 DNA reads TGTGCCAGCAGTTTATATTCTAGCTCCTATAATTCACCCCTCCACTTT. The rearrangement links TRBV28 to TRBJ1-6, with no clear D. V gave up 1 base and J gave up 0 bases, with 7 bases separating them. CDR1 is MDHEN, CDR2 SYDVKM, per germline. The CDR3 extends over 16 amino acids.

This clone was seen only a few times. The chain combines TRBV28 with TRBJ2-7, with 13 bases fitting TRBD2. V lost 6 bases, J lost 4 bases, and 3 bases stayed unmatched. CDR1 is MDHEN, CDR2 SYDVKM, per germline. The CDR3 is 14 amino acids. The DNA for the CDR3 is TGTGCCAGCAGCTGGGGACTAGCGGGGTACGAGCAGTACTTC. Protein sequence: CASSWGLAGYEQYF.

The gene calls are TRBV2 and TRBJ1-4; D is unresolved. The germline V and J ends were trimmed by 3 bases and 6 bases, with 11 bases remaining between them. The CDR3 length is 14 residues. Germline-derived CDR1 and CDR2 are SNHLY and FYNNEI. The CDR3 reads CASSDSTNDEKLFF. The CDR3 DNA reads as TGTGCCAGCAGTGATTCGACAAATGATGAAAAACTGTTTTTT. Looking up the rest from reference TRBV2 and TRBJ1-4 gives the full variable domain: EPEVTQTPSHQVTQMGQEVILRCVPISNHLYFYWYRQILGQKVEFLVSFYNNEISEKSEIFDDQFSVERPDGSNFTLKIRSTKLEDSAMYFCASSDSTNDEKLFFGSGTQLSVL.

The chain carries TRBV11-2 and TRBJ1-1; 8 bases are a match to TRBD1. The V gene's germline CDR1 is SGHAT and CDR2 FQNNGV. The CDR3 extends over 19 amino acids. The trim removed 2 bases at V and 4 bases at J, leaving 18 bases unmatched. CDR3 sequence (DNA): TGTGCCAGCAGCTTAACCCGACATAGGCGTTGGACAGGGCTCACTGAAGCTTTCTTT. It translates to CASSLTRHRRWTGLTEAFF.

CDR3 DNA sequence: TGCGCCAGCAGCCAAGTCCCCAGCGACAATGAGCAGTTCTTC. This translates into CASSQVPSDNEQFF. The V and J genes are TRBV4-1 and TRBJ2-1; D gene ambiguous. This CDR3 contains 14 residues. Germline lookup yields CDR1 MGHRA and CDR2 YSYEKL. Trimming removed 1 base from V and 5 bases from J, with 9 bases in between.

This clone was seen more than once but under ten times. This chain connects TRBV11-2 to TRBJ1-6; 7 bases match TRBD1. The ends lost 1 base at V and 5 bases at J; junction bases unmatched: 2. This CDR3 comprises 15 residues. CDR1 is SGHAT, CDR2 FQNNGV, per germline. This CDR3 is CASSLGGQHNSPLHF. The CDR3 DNA follows: TGTGCCAGCAGCTTAGGGGGACAGCATAATTCACCCCTCCACTTT. Full variable domain (missing parts from reference TRBV11-2 and TRBJ1-6): EAGVAQSPRYKIIEKRQSVAFWCNPISGHATLYWYQQILGQGPKLLIQFQNNGVVDDSQLPKDRFSAERLKGVDSTLKIQPAKLEDSAVYLCASSLGGQHNSPLHFGNGTRLTVT.

This chain links TRBV5-4 with TRBJ2-3; TRBD2 agrees at 9 bases. From germline, CDR1 is SGHNT and CDR2 YYREEE (reference sequence). Losses at the gene ends were 3 bases for V and 3 bases for J; bases not matched to a gene: 2. The CDR3 consists of 14 residues. The DNA for the CDR3 is TGTGCCAGCAGCTCGGGACTAGCAACAGATACGCAGTATTTT. It is translated as CASSSGLATDTQYF.

The chain joins TRBV5-4 to TRBJ2-7; D ambiguous. The CDR3 totals 14 residues. The V gene's germline CDR1 is SGHNT and CDR2 YYREEE (reference sequence). V lost 3 bases to trimming and J lost 0 bases, with 10 bases between them. The CDR3 DNA sequence: TGTGCCAGCAGCTCTACAGTGGGCTCCTACGAGCAGTACTTC. The encoded protein is CASSSTVGSYEQYF.

Regarding this clone: One end of the junction is discordant with germline, which a read error may explain. V gene TRBV28 combines with J gene TRBJ2-7, with D perhaps matching TRBD2 (7 bases). This CDR3 is built from 12 residues. Germline V CDR1 and CDR2: MDHEN, SYDVKM. The CDR3 reads CASSPPSGGGGF. The CDR3 coding sequence is TGTGCCAGCAGCCCCCCTAGCGGAGGGGGAGGCTTC.

This clone showed up just a few times. The chain couples TRBV10-3 to TRBJ2-7; perhaps TRBD1 as D (5 bases). Per germline, CDR1 ENHRY and CDR2 SYGVKD. The CDR3 is 12 residues long. The ends were cut back, 10 bases at V and 3 bases at J, with 13 bases in the middle. The CDR3 DNA follows: TGTGCCACGCAGGGTGGGGTCTACGAGCAGTACTTC. Its translation is CATQGGVYEQYF.

This clone came up a few times. This rearrangement joins TRBV15 to TRBJ1-2, with D maybe TRBD1 (5 bases). CDR1 and CDR2 from the germline V gene are LNHNV and YYDKDF (reference sequence). There are 15 residues in the CDR3. Between the trimmed V and J ends, which lost 1 base and 4 bases, there was a span of 13 bases. The CDR3 reads CATSRVAGSIYGYTF. CDR3 sequence (DNA): TGTGCCACCAGCAGAGTTGCAGGGTCCATCTATGGCTACACCTTC.

This rearrangement joins TRBV5-1 to TRBJ2-3; D uncertain. CDR1 is SGHRS and CDR2 is YFSETQ in the germline V gene. The CDR3 covers 13 residues. The V and J ends lost 1 base and 4 bases respectively, with 7 bases between them. The CDR3 sequence: CASSLSGSDTQYF. DNA of the CDR3: TGCGCCAGCAGCTTGTCCGGGTCAGATACGCAGTATTTT.

The rearrangement uses TRBV18 and TRBJ1-2; D perhaps matches TRBD1 (5 bases). CDR3 size: 15 residues. Germline V gives CDR1 KGHSH, CDR2 LQKENI. Trimming pared 3 bases from V and 3 bases from J, leaving 14 bases between. CDR3 DNA sequence: TGTGCCAGCTCACCTATAACAGGCCCCCACTATGGCTACACCTTC. This translates into CASSPITGPHYGYTF.

The gene calls are TRBV5-6 and TRBJ1-5; 10 bases line up with TRBD1. The J segment lost 2 bases and the V segment lost 1 base, leaving 6 bases of the junction unmatched. The V gene's germline CDR1 is SGHDT and CDR2 YYEEEE. The length of the CDR3 is 17 residues. CDR3 loop: CASSLYDRGHGNQPQHF. Here the CDR3 DNA reads TGTGCCAGCAGCTTGTATGACAGGGGGCATGGCAATCAGCCCCAGCATTTT.

V and J are TRBV5-1 and TRBJ1-6; 7 bases map to TRBD1. V trimming: 1 base; J trimming: 10 bases; junction bases outside the gene matches: 8. The germline gives CDR1 SGHRS, CDR2 YFSETQ. The CDR3 loop spans 15 amino acids. The CDR3 DNA follows: TGCGCCAGCAGCTTGTTCTCGGGACAGCGATCACCCCTCCACTTT. Translation: CASSLFSGQRSPLHF.

The chain uses TRBV14 and TRBJ2-7, with D uncertain. V was cut by 1 base and J by 2 bases, with 9 bases left in between. This CDR3 is built from 14 residues. The V gene's germline CDR1 is SGHDN and CDR2 FVKESK. In DNA form, the CDR3 reads TGTGCCAGCAGCCAAGTCCATGGCACCTACGAGCAGTACTTC. Amino acid sequence: CASSQVHGTYEQYF.

The genes are TRBV11-3 and TRBJ2-5, with TRBD2 identical over 12 bases. CDR1 is SGHNT and CDR2 is YENEEA in the germline V gene. The CDR3 length is 16 residues. The ends lost 0 bases at V and 2 bases at J; junction bases unmatched: 1. CDR3 amino acids: CASSLEGLAGQETQYF. CDR3 in DNA: TGTGCCAGCAGCTTAGAGGGACTAGCGGGTCAAGAGACCCAGTACTTC.

The chain joins TRBV5-5 to TRBJ1-3; possibly TRBD1 for D (5 bases). Trimming left V 1 base short and J 2 bases short, with 13 bases between. The V gene's germline CDR1 is SGHKS and CDR2 YYEKEE (reference sequence). The CDR3 loop spans 16 amino acids. The CDR3: CASSLSVRVAGNTIYF. CDR3 coding DNA: TGTGCCAGCAGCTTGAGTGTCAGGGTCGCTGGAAACACCATATATTTT.

The chain uses TRBV2 and TRBJ2-7; no clear D gene. The CDR3 consists of 12 residues. CDR1 SNHLY and CDR2 FYNNEI come from the germline V gene. The V end lost 5 bases, the J end lost 4 bases, and 9 bases lay between the germline ends. The CDR3 DNA reads as TGTGCCAGCAGTTCCTTTTCGTACGAGCAGTACTTC. Translation: CASSSFSYEQYF.

V usage is TRBV29-1 and J usage is TRBJ2-3, with D possibly matching TRBD1 (6 bases). Germline V lookup: CDR1 SQVTM, CDR2 ANQGSEA. V was pared by 5 bases and J by 2 bases, with 17 bases between. The length of the CDR3 is 15 residues. CDR3 in DNA: TGCAGCGTTTGTCCGGGACACCAAGTCACAGATACGCAGTATTTT. This translates into CSVCPGHQVTDTQYF.

This clone has just a few counts. The genes are TRBV30 and TRBJ1-6; no firm D call. This CDR3 is 15 amino acids long. Per the germline V gene, CDR1 is GTSNPN and CDR2 is SVGIG (reference sequence). V was clipped by 2 bases and J by 7 bases, with 15 bases between them. The CDR3 nucleotides are TGTGCCTGGAGTAGGTCCTCGGAGTTCAATTCACCCCTCCACTTT. It codes for CAWSRSSEFNSPLHF.

The gene calls are TRBV5-6 and TRBJ2-3; TRBD1 agrees at 9 bases. Trimming removed 4 bases from V and 8 bases from J; junction bases left unmatched: 8. Germline CDR1 is SGHDT and CDR2 is YYEEEE. The length of the CDR3 is 14 residues. The CDR3 bases are TGTGCCAGCAGCCAGGACAGGGGAGAGGGTACGCAGTATTTT. It yields the protein CASSQDRGEGTQYF. Filled out from reference TRBV5-6 and TRBJ2-3, the complete variable domain reads DAGVTQSPTHLIKTRGQQVTLRCSPKSGHDTVSWYQQALGQGPQFIFQYYEEEERQRGNFPDRFSGHQFPNYSSELNVNALLLGDSALYLCASSQDRGEGTQYFGPGTRLTVL.

V gene TRBV5-1 combines with J gene TRBJ2-7; TRBD1 matches at 9 bases. V was pared by 5 bases and J by 6 bases, with 9 bases of the junction left unmatched. The germline V gene encodes CDR1 SGHRS and CDR2 YFSETQ. The CDR3 has 14 residues. The CDR3 DNA sequence: TGCGCCAGCAGATCCGGGACAGGGTACCGCGAGCAGTACTTC. Residues: CASRSGTGYREQYF.